The rows below give T cell receptor beta chains drawn from one sample of a study of shared clonotypes between healthy human individuals. This table comes from immunoSEQ multiplex PCR, and its TCRdb copy is limited to in-frame clones, with some not included. The sample contains about 510,000 clones, about 96% of which appear only once. The sequenced sample consisted of naive CD4+ T cells sorted from blood. The receptors derive from a woman aged 25 to 39 in good health. Both conserved end residues are part of each CDR3. The D gene is left open where the match is weak. For some rows the clone size is stated as once, few or many, or as a class when expanded; others skip it.

>.|TRBV19|TRBJ2-7|TRBD1
CASSTPGTGVYEQYF
TGTGCCAGTAGTACCCCCGGGACAGGGGTCTACGAGCAGTACTTC
>.|TRBV5-1|TRBJ2-5|TRBD2
CASSLVGGAETQYF
TGCGCCAGCAGCCTTGTGGGAGGGGCAGAGACCCAGTACTTC
>.|TRBV30|TRBJ1-2|TRBD1
CAWRAGTAYGYTF
TGTGCCTGGAGAGCCGGGACAGCTTATGGCTACACCTTC
>.|TRBV10-1|TRBJ2-7|TRBD2
CASTMLAGFVEQYF
TGCGCCAGCACCATGCTAGCGGGATTTGTCGAGCAGTACTTC
>.|TRBV30|TRBJ2-1|.
CAWSDYNEQFF
TGTGCCTGGAGTGATTACAATGAGCAGTTCTTC
>.|TRBV13|TRBJ2-7|TRBD2
CASSFVTSGPYEQYF
TGTGCCAGCAGCTTTGTGACTAGCGGACCCTACGAGCAGTACTTC
>.|TRBV27|TRBJ1-6|.
CASSFTVDRRGNSPLHF
TGTGCCAGCAGTTTCACCGTTGACAGGAGGGGGAATTCACCCCTCCACTTT
>.|TRBV2|TRBJ2-2|TRBD2
CASSALAGSNTGELFF
TGTGCCAGCAGTGCTTTAGCGGGATCGAACACCGGGGAGCTGTTTTTT
>.|TRBV7-9|TRBJ1-2|.
CASSLIGLSHGYTF
TGTGCCAGCAGCTTGATTGGCCTTTCCCATGGCTACACCTTC
>.|TRBV2|TRBJ2-1|.
CASKVERYNEQFF
TGTGCCAGCAAGGTCGAGCGTTACAATGAGCAGTTCTTC
>.|TRBV29-1|TRBJ1-1|.
CSVEALVGAMNTEAFF
TGCAGCGTTGAAGCCCTGGTTGGGGCTATGAACACTGAAGCTTTCTTT
>.|TRBV5-1|TRBJ1-3|.
CASSPGTGSGNTIYF
TGCGCCAGCAGCCCCGGGACGGGCTCTGGAAACACCATATATTTT
>.|TRBV7-8|TRBJ2-7|.
CASRKTGIAGGRFEQYF
TGTGCCAGCAGGAAGACAGGGATCGCGGGAGGAAGATTCGAGCAGTACTTC
>.|TRBV5-4|TRBJ1-3|.
CASSGMLQGDTIYF
TGTGCCAGCAGCGGGATGCTCCAGGGCGACACCATATATTTT
>.|TRBV28|TRBJ1-6|.
CASRYNSPLHF
TGTGCCAGCAGATATAATTCACCCCTCCACTTT
>once|TRBV15|TRBJ2-7|.
CATSSRLGGSYEQYF
TGTGCCACCAGCAGCCGACTAGGCGGATCCTACGAGCAGTACTTC